The sequence of this T cell receptor beta chain was determined in a study of cytomegalovirus exposure and HLA in healthy donors. Study results and limitations: According to a later analysis, TCR clusters from the first cohort tended to co-occur in the 120 or so validation repertoires.

A note on this clone: The antigen is unknown.

Generated by immunoSEQ multiplex PCR, the TCRdb table keeps only in-frame clones and is missing some. The table lists about 83,000 clones, approximately 96% of them singletons. Germline CDR1 reads SGHDN; CDR2 reads FVKESK. V lost 0 bases and J 10 bases, leaving 10 bases between the germline ends. The CDR3 is made up of 14 amino acids. The TCR sequence derives from a woman between 18 and 30 years old in good health and CMV-seronegative. The V gene is TRBV14, the J gene TRBJ1-6; D not resolved. Sequencing input: PBMCs. CDR3 region: CASSQEPGTSPLHF. The DNA of the CDR3 is TGTGCCAGCAGCCAAGAACCGGGAACCTCACCCCTCCACTTT.